The 7 T cell receptor beta chains listed next were all sequenced from one sample in a study of cytomegalovirus exposure and HLA in healthy donors. Researchers ran the PCR with 60 Vbeta and 13 Jbeta primers. Libraries were prepared by immunoSEQ multiplex PCR; TCRdb keeps only in-frame clonotypes and omits some of them. Among approximately 90,000 clones, around four fifths were seen once, and the ten largest hold around 2.1%. Sequenced: PBMCs. The receptors derive from a boy aged 5 to 17 in good health and CMV-seronegative.

This clone came up a few times. The CDR3: CASSQSGGYNEQFF. CDR3 nucleotide sequence: TGCGCCAGCAGCCAGAGCGGGGGCTACAATGAGCAGTTCTTC. The V and J genes are TRBV5-1 and TRBJ2-1; 8 nucleotides line up with TRBD2. Per germline, CDR1 SGHRS and CDR2 YFSETQ. V gave up 4 bases and J gave up 3 bases; unmatched junction bases: 3. This CDR3 contains 14 residues.

V gene TRBV28 combines with J gene TRBJ2-7; 9 nucleotides line up with TRBD1. V trimming: 6 bases; J trimming: 1 base; junction bases outside the gene matches: 7. Germline V gene lookup returns CDR1 MDHEN and CDR2 SYDVKM. CDR3 size: 15 residues. CDR3 sequence: CASRLQQGASYEQYF. Written as DNA, the CDR3 is TGTGCCAGCAGGCTCCAACAGGGGGCATCCTACGAGCAGTACTTC.

This CDR3 reads CASSVDEGTYEQYF. The CDR3 DNA reads as TGTGCCAGCAGCGTTGATGAGGGAACCTACGAGCAGTACTTC. This chain joins TRBV9 and TRBJ2-7; the D gene is possibly TRBD2 (5 bases). Germline assignment: CDR1 SGDLS and CDR2 YYNGEE. V lost 2 bases to trimming and J lost 2 bases, with 11 bases between them. CDR3 length: 14 amino acids.

The chain combines TRBV7-7 with TRBJ1-1; possibly TRBD1 for D (5 bases). CDR3 size: 16 residues. V was pared by 5 bases and J by 3 bases, with 19 bases between. Germline V gene sequence: CDR1 SSHAT, CDR2 FNYEAQ (reference sequence). The CDR3 protein is CASSPWNPTVDTEAFF. DNA for the CDR3: TGTGCCAGCAGCCCCTGGAACCCGACAGTAGACACTGAAGCTTTCTTT.

V gene TRBV18 combines with J gene TRBJ2-1; D may be TRBD2 (5 bases). The CDR3 is 14 residues long. Trimming left V 3 bases short and J 8 bases short, with 14 bases between. CDR1 and CDR2 from the germline V gene are KGHSH and LQKENI. This CDR3 is CASSPQTGFDEQFF. The CDR3 nucleotides are TGTGCCAGCTCACCCCAAACGGGGTTTGATGAGCAGTTCTTC.

V gene TRBV5-1 combines with J gene TRBJ1-6, with D tentatively TRBD1 (6 bases). The V end lost 2 bases, the J end lost 10 bases, and 19 bases lay between the germline ends. Germline values: CDR1 SGHRS, CDR2 YFSETQ. This CDR3 is built from 16 residues. Here the CDR3 reads CASSLIPGQSGSPLHF. For the CDR3, the DNA is TGCGCCAGCAGCTTAATCCCCGGACAGTCGGGATCACCCCTCCACTTT.

A single count supports this clone. The chain links TRBV7-8 to TRBJ2-7, with D perhaps TRBD2 (5 bases). Germline V gene data show CDR1 as SGHVS and CDR2 as FQNEAQ. The CDR3 runs 15 residues. V lost 6 bases to trimming and J lost 2 bases, with 17 bases between them. The CDR3, as DNA: TGTGCCAGCAGTGTCGGGTTGGACGGGACCTACGAGCAGTACTTC. It is translated as CASSVGLDGTYEQYF. Full variable domain (missing parts from reference TRBV7-8 and TRBJ2-7): GAGVSQSPRYKVAKRGQDVALRCDPISGHVSLFWYQQALGQGPEFLTYFQNEAQLDKSGLPSDRFFAERPEGSVSTLKIQRTQQEDSAVYLCASSVGLDGTYEQYFGPGTRLTVT.